This T cell receptor beta chain was retrieved from a study of T cell responses to AZD1222 COVID-19 vaccine (dated by TCRdb to about 2021). For the study in its entirety: Because spike-specific TCR depth and breadth did not differ between the two schedules, AZD1222 recipients who got a second dose at roughly 4 weeks were pooled with those who got a second dose at roughly 12 weeks. A total of about 230 trial participants underwent TCR sequencing, of whom 207 received two doses of AZD1222 and around 26 received two doses of the MenACWY control vaccine. Enrollment into the trials was organized by age into subgroups of 18-55, 56-69 and 70-plus years, and those subgroups contained around 150, 28 and 57 TCR-sequenced participants, respectively. Study-wide findings and limitations: Reportedly, close to half of the unique spike-specific TCRs recognized epitopes lying outside the regions that are mutated in the B.1.351 and B.1.1.7 variants. Because no samples from the day 14 peak response were available, repertoires could be characterized only after the peak T cell response. CD4 TCRs associated with the vaccine covered the entire spike protein, and the dominant responses were in regions 160-218 and 743-854. Only six AZD1222 recipients were SARS-CoV-2 seropositive at baseline, limiting conclusions about previously exposed vaccinees. Participants were mostly white British, with more females than males. The authors suggested clonal diversity may have been underestimated. After two AZD1222 doses, both the breadth and the depth of spike-specific TCRs were significantly higher than at day 0 and than in MenACWY recipients. In the small 56-69-year group, the increase in depth fell short of significance, most likely because of low power.

Per the publication, the time point label means: baseline before first vaccination. Vaccinee samples were obtained from the UK trials COV001 and COV002, which included a single-blind randomized controlled phase 2/3 trial of AZD1222 (ChAdOx1 nCoV-19) in healthy adults. For TCRbeta chain sequencing, PBMC samples from trial participants were taken at day 0 and at day 28 after the second dose. In the case of this clone: Its target antigen remains unknown. Nothing much larger sits one base from this clone, and base qualities are not available.

The CDR3 regions of human TCRbeta chains were analyzed by immunosequencing. The paper's data handling went like this. TCRs in the repertoires were compared against a reference library of SARS-CoV-2-specific TCRs that had been generated with the MIRA antigen-specificity platform. Breadth meant the fraction of unique TCRs that were SARS-CoV-2-associated, whereas depth meant the fraction of total T cells that were SARS-CoV-2-associated. Using the MIRA data, each spike-specific TCR was mapped to the spike region that the TCR reacts to and placed in a CD4 or CD8 class. Log10-transformed breadth and depth values were compared by one-way ANOVA with Sidak's multiple comparisons tests. Not all clones reach the TCRdb copy of this immuneACCESS table, which keeps in-frame sequences only. Checked studies attribute under half of the gap to unresolved V genes and leave the rest unexplained. The V and J calls and clone size were taken over from that table, and D and trimming were inferred from the DNA. The sample table lists 80,000 or so clones, 70% to 90% of them with a count of one. The top ten clonotypes cover 1.5% of the sample.

The sample in question was peripheral blood, obtained on day 0 of AZD1222 vaccination. The TCR originated in an adult in good health.

In nucleotide form, the sequence is TGTGCCAGCAGTGAAGCATCAACAAAGCGGGGCTACGAGCAGTACTTC. This encodes CASSEASTKRGYEQYF. This chain joins TRBV6-1 to TRBJ2-7; the junction holds 7 bases that match TRBD2. Via the germline V gene, CDR1 is MNHNS and CDR2 SASEGT. From the cysteine through the phenylalanine, the CDR3 covers 16 amino acids. The CDR3 DNA has 48 bases and is translated from base 1. Trimming removed 0 bases from V and 3 bases from J; the gene matches leave 8 bases unexplained.